One sample yielded the 26 T cell receptor beta chains listed below, sequenced in a study of cytomegalovirus exposure and HLA in healthy donors. The PCR ran on 60 Vbeta and 13 Jbeta primers. Only in-frame clones appear in the TCRdb table, and some are missing; sequencing was by immunoSEQ multiplex PCR. The sample consists of 110,000 to 150,000 clones, 65% to 85% of them appearing once. The specimen sequenced was PBMCs. The receptors originated from a young man in good health and CMV-seronegative.

With regard to this clone: The conserved closing phenylalanine or tryptophan is absent in this CDR3, likely reflecting a read error. The limits of the CDR3 on the DNA are not certain, so only TCRdb's listed CDR3 is given. The chain joins TRBV18 to TRBJ2-7; TRBD1 is the table's D call, not checked against the DNA. The CDR3 is 12 residues long, counting both termini. Germline V gives CDR1 KGHSH, CDR2 LQKENI. CDR3 sequence reads: CASSSGSGTGHL.

The gene calls are TRBV7-3 and TRBJ2-3; 9 nucleotides agree with TRBD2. The trim removed 2 bases at V and 2 bases at J, leaving 2 bases unmatched. Germline CDR1 reads SGHTA; CDR2 reads FQGTGA. This CDR3 is 15 amino acids long. The chain's CDR3 is CASSLAGGDTDTQYF. In nucleotides, the CDR3 is TGTGCCAGCAGCTTAGCGGGGGGGGACACAGATACGCAGTATTTT.

The rearrangement links TRBV18 to TRBJ1-5; TRBD1 is a possible D gene (6 bases). From germline, CDR1 is KGHSH and CDR2 LQKENI. Trimming left V 0 bases short and J 2 bases short, with 11 bases between. The CDR3 covers 16 residues. The CDR3 DNA is TGTGCCAGCTCACCACCGTCCAGGGGTGGCAATCAGCCCCAGCATTTT. Translated, it gives CASSPPSRGGNQPQHF.

The rearrangement links TRBV19 to TRBJ1-1, with D possibly being TRBD1 (6 bases). Looked up from germline, CDR1 is LNHDA and CDR2 is SQIVND (reference sequence). The V end was cut by 7 bases, the J end by 2 bases, with 11 bases between. This CDR3 contains 13 residues. CDR3 in DNA: TGTGCCAGTACCACAGGGAGCAACACTGAAGCTTTCTTT. This encodes CASTTGSNTEAFF.

The gene calls are TRBV5-6 and TRBJ1-2, with D perhaps matching TRBD1 (6 bases). CDR1 is SGHDT, CDR2 YYEEEE, per germline. The CDR3 length is 15 residues. Trimming cost V 2 bases and J 4 bases, with 15 bases left between them. CDR3 bases: TGTGCCAGCAGCTTACTCACAGGGATCGGCTATGGCTACACCTTC. Encoded protein: CASSLLTGIGYGYTF.

The chain recombines TRBV7-3 with TRBJ2-7, with 7 bases matching TRBD2. Germline lookup yields CDR1 SGHTA and CDR2 FQGTGA. J lost 0 bases, V lost 2 bases, and 1 base had no gene match. The CDR3 runs to 14 residues. Here the CDR3 DNA reads TGTGCCAGCAGCTTAGGCGGGGGCTCCTACGAGCAGTACTTC. It specifies CASSLGGGSYEQYF.

V usage is TRBV5-4 and J usage is TRBJ2-1, with D perhaps TRBD2 (5 bases). The V gene's germline CDR1 is SGHNT and CDR2 YYREEE (reference sequence). The CDR3 consists of 14 residues. V dropped 0 bases and J dropped 5 bases, with 9 bases sitting between them. CDR3 coding DNA: TGTGCCAGCAGCTTGGTGGGCGGGCACAATGAGCAGTTCTTC. Amino acids: CASSLVGGHNEQFF.

The chain carries TRBV5-1 and TRBJ1-2, with TRBD1 as a possible D gene (6 bases). Germline assignment: CDR1 SGHRS and CDR2 YFSETQ. Trimming took off 4 bases at V and 8 bases at J, with 18 bases between the two ends. There are 14 residues in the CDR3. CDR3 sequence reads: CASSALGGPEGYTF. The CDR3 DNA reads as TGCGCCAGCAGCGCCCTAGGGGGTCCCGAAGGCTACACCTTC. The variable domain in full, completed from reference TRBV5-1 and TRBJ1-2, reads KAGVTQTPRYLIKTRGQQVTLSCSPISGHRSVSWYQQTPGQGLQFLFEYFSETQRNKGNFPGRFSGRQFSNSRSEMNVSTLELGDSALYLCASSALGGPEGYTFGSGTRLTVV.

The CDR3 region has the DNA TGCGCCAGCAGCCCGGGACACGTACAAGAGACCCAGTACTTC. Its translation is CASSPGHVQETQYF. The rearrangement links TRBV5-1 to TRBJ2-5; possible D gene TRBD1, 6 bases. This CDR3 has 14 amino acids. CDR1 and CDR2 (germline): SGHRS, YFSETQ. V lost 4 bases and J lost 2, with 12 bases in between.

The chain uses TRBV7-2 and TRBJ2-7; 8 nucleotides agree with TRBD2. The CDR3 covers 14 residues. V lost 5 bases and J lost 3; bases outside the gene matches: 6. CDR1 SGHTA and CDR2 FQGNSA come from the germline V gene. The CDR3 sequence is CASSLSGNGYEQYF. Written as DNA, the CDR3 is TGTGCCAGCAGCCTTAGCGGGAACGGCTACGAGCAGTACTTC. Full variable domain (rest looked up from reference TRBV7-2 and TRBJ2-7): GAGVSQSPSNKVTEKGKDVELRCDPISGHTALYWYRQSLGQGLEFLIYFQGNSAPDKSGLPSDRFSAERTGGSVSTLTIQRTQQEDSAVYLCASSLSGNGYEQYFGPGTRLTVT.

This sequence joins TRBV29-1 and TRBJ1-1; 7 bases are shared with TRBD1. The CDR3 runs to 11 residues. Germline V CDR1 and CDR2: SQVTM, ANQGSEA. Germline trimming cut 3 bases from V and 11 bases from J; bases unmatched to any gene: 6. The CDR3 reads CSVEDGQEAFF. CDR3 bases: TGCAGCGTTGAGGACGGACAGGAGGCTTTCTTT.

The rearrangement uses TRBV19 and TRBJ1-5, with D perhaps TRBD1 (6 bases). This CDR3 contains 15 residues. In germline, CDR1 is LNHDA, CDR2 SQIVND (reference sequence). The ends were cut back, 4 bases at V and 1 base at J, with 11 bases in the middle. CDR3 coding DNA: TGTGCCAGTAGTAGGGGTACAGGGAGCAATCAGCCCCAGCATTTT. Its translation is CASSRGTGSNQPQHF.

The chain links TRBV19 to TRBJ2-1; D may be TRBD1 (5 bases). V was pared by 4 bases and J by 7 bases, with 5 bases between. Germline CDR1 reads LNHDA; CDR2 reads SQIVND (reference sequence). The length of the CDR3 is 11 residues. Here the CDR3 reads CASSRQNEQFF. In DNA, the CDR3 is TGTGCCAGTAGTAGACAGAATGAGCAGTTCTTC.

The V gene is TRBV6-5, the J gene TRBJ2-7; 10 nucleotides line up with TRBD2. V gave up 8 bases and J gave up 4 bases; unmatched junction bases: 5. CDR3 length equals 13 residues. The germline V gene encodes CDR1 MNHEY and CDR2 SVGAGI. CDR3 sequence: CASFGLAEYEQYF. CDR3 bases: TGTGCCAGCTTTGGACTAGCGGAGTACGAGCAGTACTTC.

This sequence joins TRBV5-1 and TRBJ2-7; 13 nucleotides agree with TRBD2. After removal of 3 bases from V and 3 bases from J, the junction contained 12 bases not matched to a gene. The CDR3 is 18 amino acids. The germline CDR1 and CDR2 sequences are SGHRS and YFSETQ. This CDR3 reads CASSYGTSGKNFYYEQYF. CDR3 bases: TGCGCCAGCAGCTACGGGACTAGCGGGAAGAACTTCTACTACGAGCAGTACTTC.

This chain links TRBV7-6 with TRBJ2-5; 8 positions match TRBD1. V lost 5 bases and J lost 4; bases outside the gene matches: 9. The CDR3 contains 15 residues. Germline assignment: CDR1 SGHVS and CDR2 FNYEAQ. In nucleotides, the CDR3 is TGTGCCAGCAGCCCCCACCCAGACAGGGGAGAGACCCAGTACTTC. It specifies CASSPHPDRGETQYF.

This clone is a singleton in its sample. The J gene is TRBJ2-2, the V gene TRBV4-1; TRBD2 might be the D (7 bases). The V end lost 0 bases, the J end lost 4 bases, and 18 bases lay between the germline ends. The germline V gene encodes CDR1 MGHRA and CDR2 YSYEKL. CDR3 length: 18 amino acids. CDR3 sequence reads: CASSQEGVRGRGTGELFF. DNA for the CDR3: TGCGCCAGCAGCCAAGAAGGGGTGAGGGGGAGGGGCACCGGGGAGCTGTTTTTT.

This sequence joins TRBV10-3 and TRBJ2-6; tentatively, D is TRBD2 (7 bases). This CDR3 spans 17 amino acids. V gave up 7 bases and J gave up 0 bases, with 16 bases separating them. In germline, CDR1 is ENHRY, CDR2 SYGVKD. The CDR3 region has the DNA TGTGCCATCAAGTCCGGGGGGCCTCTCTCTGGGGCCAACGTCCTGACTTTC. The encoded protein is CAIKSGGPLSGANVLTF.

The rearrangement uses TRBV23-1 and TRBJ1-2; 8 bases are shared with TRBD1. TRBV23-1 belongs to the ORF category, with a function that is uncertain. The CDR3 consists of 13 residues. V dropped 5 bases and J dropped 7; count of bases not matched to a gene: 6. The CDR3 nucleotides read TGCGCCAGCAGTAGCAGGGGGCATAGTGGCTACACCTTC. Translation: CASSSRGHSGYTF.

CDR3 amino acids: CAIRSGQGGAEAFF. The CDR3 coding sequence is TGTGCCATCAGATCGGGCCAGGGAGGCGCTGAAGCTTTCTTT. V is TRBV10-3 and J is TRBJ1-1, with D tentatively TRBD1 (5 bases). CDR1 is ENHRY and CDR2 is SYGVKD in the germline V gene. The CDR3 spans 14 residues. V lost 6 bases and J 6 bases, leaving 17 bases between the germline ends.

This clone has just a few counts. The genes are TRBV29-1 and TRBJ2-5, with 8 bases that match TRBD2. This CDR3 is built from 13 residues. J gave up 5 bases and V 4 bases, and 6 bases lay outside the gene matches. Germline CDR1 SQVTM, CDR2 ANQGSEA. The CDR3 DNA reads TGCAGCGTTGTAGGCGGGGGGTGGGAGACCCAGTACTTC. This sequence encodes CSVVGGGWETQYF.

The CDR3 loop reads CASSPTTSGTYNEQFF. CDR3 coding DNA: TGTGCCAGCTCACCTACGACTAGCGGGACCTACAATGAGCAGTTCTTC. This rearrangement joins TRBV18 to TRBJ2-1; 11 bases fit TRBD2. V was pared by 3 bases and J by 2 bases, with 3 bases of the junction left unmatched. The V gene's germline CDR1 is KGHSH and CDR2 LQKENI. The CDR3 contains 16 residues.

V gene TRBV30 combines with J gene TRBJ2-3, with a tentative D call TRBD2 (5 bases). Per germline, CDR1 GTSNPN and CDR2 SVGIG (reference sequence). Between the trimmed V and J ends, which lost 6 bases and 14 bases, there was a span of 18 bases. This CDR3 comprises 11 residues. For the CDR3, the DNA is TGTGCCTGCCGTAGGGAACCTAGCACGTATTTT. Translated, it gives CACRREPSTYF.

The chain recombines TRBV16 with TRBJ2-6; D not resolved. Germline V lookup: CDR1 KGHSY, CDR2 FQNENV. This CDR3 spans 15 amino acids. V was trimmed by 4 bases and J by 1 base, leaving 8 bases between them. CDR3 amino acids: CASSRQWSGANVLTF. The CDR3 DNA reads TGTGCCAGCAGCCGCCAGTGGTCTGGGGCCAACGTCCTGACTTTC. Using reference TRBV16 and TRBJ2-6 for the parts outside the CDR3, the full variable domain is GEEVAQTPKHLVRGEGQKAKLYCAPIKGHSYVFWYQQVLKNEFKFLISFQNENVFDETGMPKERFSAKCLPNSPCSLEIQATKLEDSAVYFCASSRQWSGANVLTFGAGSRLTVL.

This sequence joins TRBV5-4 and TRBJ2-3; 13 bases align to TRBD2. The germline CDR1 and CDR2 sequences are SGHNT and YYREEE (reference sequence). Germline trimming cut 4 bases from V and 6 bases from J; bases unmatched to any gene: 2. The length of the CDR3 is 14 residues. The CDR3 loop is CASSPGLAGDTQYF. The CDR3 bases are TGTGCCAGCAGCCCGGGACTAGCGGGGGATACGCAGTATTTT.

The count of this clone is one. The chain recombines TRBV21-1 with TRBJ2-7; TRBD2, the table's D call, was not compared with the DNA. TRBV21-1 is shown as a pseudogene. The CDR3 consists of 16 residues. In DNA, the CDR3 is TGTGCCAGCAGCCAAAAGACTAGCGGGGCCCCCTACGAGCAGTACTTC. Translating gives CASSQKTSGAPYEQYF.